Following are 9 T cell receptor beta chains from one sample sequenced in a study of blood T cell repertoires in COVID-19. Clones were read by immunoSEQ multiplex PCR, and TCRdb kept only the in-frame ones, dropping some. The sample lists about 34,000 clones; 90% were seen once. The material sequenced was peripheral blood. These receptors were taken from an elderly man with acute or convalescent COVID-19.

V gene TRBV3-1 (or the pseudogene TRBV3-2) combines with J gene TRBJ1-3, with D perhaps TRBD1 (6 bases). V gave up 0 bases and J gave up 4 bases, with 16 bases separating them. The germline gives CDR1 LGHDT, CDR2 YNNKEL (reference sequence). This CDR3 is built from 17 residues. The CDR3 region is CASSQDFPGARGNTIYF. For the CDR3, the DNA is TGTGCCAGCAGCCAAGATTTCCCAGGGGCGCGGGGAAACACCATATATTTT.

CDR3 nucleotide sequence: TGTGCCAGCTCGTCACAGGGGGTCACTGAAGCTTTCTTT. As protein: CASSSQGVTEAFF. This chain connects TRBV18 to TRBJ1-1; 8 nucleotides agree with TRBD1. The CDR3 loop spans 13 amino acids. Trimming cost V 6 bases and J 4 bases; bases outside gene matches: 4. Germline loops: CDR1 KGHSH, CDR2 LQKENI.

As DNA, the CDR3 is TGTGCCATCAGTGAAGGAGACAGGGGTTACGAGCAGTACTTC. This sequence encodes CAISEGDRGYEQYF. The chain is built from TRBV10-3 and TRBJ2-7; 8 positions agree with TRBD1. V shed 3 bases and J 4 bases; nucleotides not matched to a gene: 5. The CDR3 consists of 14 residues. Germline CDR1 is ENHRY and CDR2 is SYGVKD.

This chain links TRBV6-6 with TRBJ1-2, with 7 bases aligning to TRBD1. The J segment lost 1 base and the V segment lost 6 bases, leaving 5 bases of the junction unmatched. This CDR3 comprises 14 residues. The germline gives CDR1 MNHNY, CDR2 SVGAGI (reference sequence). The CDR3 sequence is CASSAGQLNYGYTF. CDR3 DNA sequence: TGTGCCAGCAGCGCGGGACAGCTTAACTATGGCTACACCTTC.

V and J are TRBV6-5 and TRBJ1-2; 10 bases match TRBD1. The germline CDR1 and CDR2 sequences are MNHEY and SVGAGI. Trimming at V came to 4 bases and at J to 5 bases, leaving 4 bases not matched to a gene. This CDR3 spans 14 amino acids. CDR3 in DNA: TGTGCCAGCAGTTCCCCGGGACAGGGGTATGGCTACACCTTC. Its translation: CASSSPGQGYGYTF.

This clone was counted once. J is TRBJ1-6 and V is TRBV6-1; 8 bases match TRBD1. The CDR3 is 14 residues long. Germline CDR1 and CDR2: MNHNS and SASEGT. The V gene end was trimmed by 3 bases and the J gene end by 11 bases; junction bases not matched to a gene: 6. For the CDR3, the DNA is TGTGCCAGCAGTGACGACAGGGGACAAACACCCCTCCACTTT. Protein sequence: CASSDDRGQTPLHF.

The chain employs TRBV29-1 and TRBJ2-6; a weak D match, TRBD1 (6 bases). Trimming left V 7 bases short and J 0 bases short, with 13 bases between. The CDR3 totals 15 residues. Germline V gives CDR1 SQVTM, CDR2 ANQGSEA. The CDR3 loop is CSAGHRSSGANVLTF. DNA of the CDR3: TGCAGCGCGGGACACCGGAGCTCTGGGGCCAACGTCCTGACTTTC. Based on the CDR3 plus reference TRBV29-1 and TRBJ2-6, the full variable domain is SAVISQKPSRDICQRGTSLTIQCQVDSQVTMMFWYRQQPGQSLTLIATANQGSEATYESGFVIDKFPISRPNLTFSTLTVSNMSPEDSSIYLCSAGHRSSGANVLTFGAGSRLTVL.

The count of this clone is one. In the same sample, other DNA sequences code for this CDR3. This CDR3 is CASRGQGTDTQYF. The CDR3 coding sequence is TGTGCCAGCAGAGGACAGGGAACCGATACGCAGTATTTT. V and J are TRBV2 and TRBJ2-3, with 8 bases aligning to TRBD1. Per germline, CDR1 SNHLY and CDR2 FYNNEI. The trim removed 6 bases at V and 6 bases at J, leaving 5 bases unmatched. This CDR3 has 13 residues.

The chain joins TRBV9 to TRBJ2-3, with D possibly matching TRBD2 (6 bases). Trimming took 0 bases from V and 5 from J, leaving 10 bases between them. The CDR3 sequence is 14 residues long. Germline CDR1 and CDR2: SGDLS and YYNGEE. The CDR3 region is CASSVGLRGDTQYF. CDR3 bases: TGTGCCAGCAGCGTAGGGTTGCGGGGAGATACGCAGTATTTT. The full variable domain, in which reference TRBV9 and TRBJ2-3 provide the parts outside the CDR3, is DSGVTQTPKHLITATGQRVTLRCSPRSGDLSVYWYQQSLDQGLQFLIQYYNGEERAKGNILERFSAQQFPDLHSELNLSSLELGDSALYFCASSVGLRGDTQYFGPGTRLTVL.